The clone carrying this TCR beta chain was picked up a small number of times. Antigen specificity is unknown. The sample is drawn from a study of T cell repertoires in aging, cancer and after chemotherapy. Study at large: Donor ages fell into six groups from 30 or younger up to 70 or older. Healthy donor repertoires were recorded over several months to years and showed clear clonal overlap.

The CDR3 runs to 13 residues. Germline CDR1 is MNHEY and CDR2 is SVGAGI. The V gene lost 5 bases and the J gene lost 3 bases, with 8 bases spanning the gap. Rearranged V-D-J TRB sequences were amplified with a mixed TRB-A/B primer pool. In TCRdb, the multiplex PCR reads were re-called with MiXCR into one record per CDR3 protein. The repertoire consists of fewer than 20,000 distinct CDR3 sequences, with approximately 50% occurring once and the leading ten covering approximately 10%. Findings and limits, study-wide: Across the chemotherapy interval, each cancer cohort showed higher median generation probability, suggesting thymic rebound.

The template was genomic DNA from peripheral blood, not RNA. Sequencing input: blood. The chain recombines TRBV6-5 with TRBJ2-1; D remains ambiguous. The sequence was collected from a human donor in good health. CDR3 DNA sequence: TGTGCCAGCAGTAAAAGTGTCTACAATGAGCAGTTCTTC. Translating gives CASSKSVYNEQFF.